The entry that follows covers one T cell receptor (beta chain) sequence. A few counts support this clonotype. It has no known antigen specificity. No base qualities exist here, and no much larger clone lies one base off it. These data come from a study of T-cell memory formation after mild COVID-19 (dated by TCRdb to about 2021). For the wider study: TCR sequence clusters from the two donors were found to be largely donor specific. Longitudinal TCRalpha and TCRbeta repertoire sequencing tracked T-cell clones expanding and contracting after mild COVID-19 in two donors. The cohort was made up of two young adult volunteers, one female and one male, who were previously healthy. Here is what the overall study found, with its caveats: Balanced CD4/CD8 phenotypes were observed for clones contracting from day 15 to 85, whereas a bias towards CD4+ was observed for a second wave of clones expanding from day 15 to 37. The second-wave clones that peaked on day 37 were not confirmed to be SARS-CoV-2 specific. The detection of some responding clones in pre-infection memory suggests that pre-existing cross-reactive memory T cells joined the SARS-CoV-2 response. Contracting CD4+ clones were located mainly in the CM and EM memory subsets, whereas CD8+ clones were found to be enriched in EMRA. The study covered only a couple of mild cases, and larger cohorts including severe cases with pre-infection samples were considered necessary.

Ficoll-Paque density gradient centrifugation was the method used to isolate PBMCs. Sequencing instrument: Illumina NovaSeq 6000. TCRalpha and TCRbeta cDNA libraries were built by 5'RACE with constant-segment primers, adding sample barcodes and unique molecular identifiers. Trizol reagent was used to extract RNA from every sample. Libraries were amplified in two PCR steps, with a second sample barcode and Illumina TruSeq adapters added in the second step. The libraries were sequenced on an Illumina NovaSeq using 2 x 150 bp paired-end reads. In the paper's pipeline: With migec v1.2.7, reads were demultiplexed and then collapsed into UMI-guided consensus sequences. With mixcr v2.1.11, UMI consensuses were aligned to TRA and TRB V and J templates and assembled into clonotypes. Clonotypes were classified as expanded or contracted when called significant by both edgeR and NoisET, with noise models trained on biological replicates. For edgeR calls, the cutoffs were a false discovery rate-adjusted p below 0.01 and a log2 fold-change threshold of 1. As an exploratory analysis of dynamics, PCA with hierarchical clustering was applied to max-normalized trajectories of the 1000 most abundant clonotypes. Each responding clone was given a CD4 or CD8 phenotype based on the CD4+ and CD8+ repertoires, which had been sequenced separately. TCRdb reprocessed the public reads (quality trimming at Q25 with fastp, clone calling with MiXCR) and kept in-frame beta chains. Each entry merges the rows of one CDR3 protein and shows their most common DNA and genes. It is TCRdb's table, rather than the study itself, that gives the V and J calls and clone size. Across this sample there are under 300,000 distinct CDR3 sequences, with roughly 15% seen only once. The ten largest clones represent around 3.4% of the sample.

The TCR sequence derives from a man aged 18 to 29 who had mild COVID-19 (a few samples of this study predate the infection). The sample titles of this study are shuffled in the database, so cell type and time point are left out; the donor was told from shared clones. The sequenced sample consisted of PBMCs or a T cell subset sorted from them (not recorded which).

In nucleotides, the sequence is TGCAGTGCTCGGGACACCCAGGTAGCCGGGCCCCAGCATTTT. Its protein is CSARDTQVAGPQHF. The chain couples TRBV20-1 to TRBJ1-5, with TRBD1 perhaps the D gene, on 6 matching bases. A distance of 20 bases separates the germline ends of V and J, which lose 5 bases and 9 bases respectively. Per the germline V gene (reference sequence), DFQATT is the CDR1 and SNEGSKA is the CDR2. Counted from cysteine to phenylalanine, this CDR3 has 14 amino acids. The CDR3 DNA has 42 bases and is translated from base 1.